The next 17 T cell receptor beta chains were all read from a single sample in a study of cytomegalovirus exposure and HLA in healthy donors. 60 Vbeta and 13 Jbeta primers were used in PCR. Clones were read by immunoSEQ multiplex PCR, and TCRdb kept only the in-frame ones, dropping some. The data hold 150,000 to 200,000 clones, with about 88% observed a single time. Sequenced material: PBMCs. The receptors here all came from a man between 18 and 35 years old in good health and CMV-seropositive.

The J gene is TRBJ2-7, the V gene TRBV18, with TRBD1 as a possible D gene (6 bases). The CDR3 covers 13 residues. CDR1 and CDR2 from the germline V gene are KGHSH and LQKENI. Trimming stripped 5 bases from V and 3 bases from J, with 11 bases between. CDR3 in DNA: TGTGCCAGCTCAACTCAGGGGAACTACGAGCAGTACTTC. This sequence encodes CASSTQGNYEQYF.

This sequence joins TRBV19 and TRBJ1-3; TRBD1 might be the D (6 bases). The length of the CDR3 is 14 residues. V lost 5 bases and J 2 bases, leaving 10 bases between the germline ends. CDR1 LNHDA and CDR2 SQIVND come from the germline V gene (reference sequence). The CDR3 DNA sequence: TGTGCCAGTAGTCGGGAGGGGGCTGGAAACACCATATATTTT. Encoded protein: CASSREGAGNTIYF.

This chain links TRBV13 with TRBJ1-5; D may be TRBD1 (5 bases). V shed 4 bases and J shed 4 bases, with 11 bases lying between them. Germline CDR1 is PRHDT and CDR2 is FYEKMQ (reference sequence). This CDR3 contains 14 residues. The CDR3 region is CASSWGRGNQPQHF. As DNA, the CDR3 is TGTGCCAGCAGCTGGGGTAGGGGAAATCAGCCCCAGCATTTT. The full variable domain, rest sourced from reference TRBV13 and TRBJ1-5, is AAGVIQSPRHLIKEKRETATLKCYPIPRHDTVYWYQQGPGQDPQFLISFYEKMQSDKGSIPDRFSAQQFSDYHSELNMSSLELGDSALYFCASSWGRGNQPQHFGDGTRLSIL.

The CDR3 nucleotides are TGTGCCAGCAGTTCGACTAGCGGGGGCGCCTGGGCTGGGGCCAACGTCCTGACTTTC. Its translation: CASSSTSGGAWAGANVLTF. V gene TRBV28 combines with J gene TRBJ2-6; 12 bases agree with TRBD2. The J segment lost 2 bases and the V segment lost 4 bases, leaving 9 bases of the junction unmatched. The CDR3 totals 19 residues. The germline CDR1 and CDR2 sequences are MDHEN and SYDVKM.

The chain joins TRBV5-8 to TRBJ1-5; 7 bases are shared with TRBD1. V was pared by 4 bases and J by 0 bases, with 4 bases of the junction left unmatched. Per the germline V gene, CDR1 is SGHTS and CDR2 is YDEGEE. This CDR3 region has 15 residues. The CDR3 loop is CASSPGQYSNQPQHF. CDR3 in DNA: TGTGCCAGCAGCCCGGGACAGTATAGCAATCAGCCCCAGCATTTT.

The chain couples TRBV7-9 to TRBJ2-7, with D unclear. Germline V lookup: CDR1 SEHNR, CDR2 FQNEAQ (reference sequence). This CDR3 has 14 amino acids. V lost 2 bases and J 5 bases, leaving 13 bases between the germline ends. Here the CDR3 reads CASSLSTSYHEQYF. In DNA form, the CDR3 reads TGTGCCAGCAGCTTATCAACCTCCTACCACGAGCAGTACTTC.

The chain has TRBV5-1 and TRBJ2-3; 8 nucleotides agree with TRBD2. V lost 1 base and J lost 2; bases outside the gene matches: 9. CDR3 size: 17 residues. From germline, CDR1 is SGHRS and CDR2 YFSETQ. In nucleotides, the CDR3 is TGCGCCAGCAGCTTGCCGGAAGCGGGGGCGCACACAGATACGCAGTATTTT. It encodes CASSLPEAGAHTDTQYF. Combining the CDR3 with reference TRBV5-1 and TRBJ2-3 gives the whole variable domain KAGVTQTPRYLIKTRGQQVTLSCSPISGHRSVSWYQQTPGQGLQFLFEYFSETQRNKGNFPGRFSGRQFSNSRSEMNVSTLELGDSALYLCASSLPEAGAHTDTQYFGPGTRLTVL.

The chain couples TRBV6-5 to TRBJ2-3, with a possible D match to TRBD2 (6 bases). In germline, CDR1 is MNHEY, CDR2 SVGAGI. V lost 6 bases and J lost 4, with 11 bases in between. The CDR3 contains 13 residues. The CDR3 DNA reads TGTGCCAGCAGCACAGGAGGGGCAGATACGCAGTATTTT. It codes for CASSTGGADTQYF.

The chain carries TRBV4-3 and TRBJ2-5, with 12 positions matching TRBD2. The CDR3 is made up of 17 amino acids. V gave up 0 bases and J gave up 5 bases; unmatched junction bases: 7. The V gene's germline CDR1 is LGHNA and CDR2 YSLEER. The CDR3 loop reads CASSQEASGGARETQYF. The CDR3 coding sequence is TGCGCCAGCAGCCAAGAGGCTAGCGGGGGGGCTCGGGAGACCCAGTACTTC.

The chain combines TRBV6-5 with TRBJ2-3; TRBD1 agrees at 9 bases. The CDR3 length is 15 residues. With 0 bases clipped from V and 10 bases from J, the junction kept 8 bases outside the gene matches. The germline CDR1 and CDR2 sequences are MNHEY and SVGAGI. CDR3 sequence reads: CASSYSRGQGTAQYF. CDR3 DNA: TGTGCCAGCAGTTACTCGAGGGGACAGGGTACGGCGCAGTATTTT.

The chain combines TRBV9 with TRBJ2-3, with 13 bases lining up with TRBD2. Trimming took 3 bases from V and 2 from J; bases not matched to a gene: 6. The germline gives CDR1 SGDLS, CDR2 YYNGEE. The CDR3 covers 17 residues. The CDR3 nucleotides are TGTGCCAGCAGCGCGCCGGGACTAGCGGGGTACACAGATACGCAGTATTTT. Translation: CASSAPGLAGYTDTQYF.

In this sample, this clone turned up a few times. V is TRBV27 and J is TRBJ1-4; TRBD1 aligns across 8 bases. Germline V gives CDR1 MNHEY, CDR2 SMNVEV (reference sequence). J lost 0 bases, V lost 6 bases, and 3 bases had no gene match. This CDR3 has 15 residues. CDR3 sequence (DNA): TGTGCCAGCAGGCAACAGGGGGCAACTAATGAAAAACTGTTTTTT. Translation gives CASRQQGATNEKLFF.

The chain has TRBV4-3 and TRBJ2-7; no firm D call. Trimming removed 4 bases at V and 3 bases at J, with 13 bases between. CDR1 is LGHNA and CDR2 is YSLEER in the germline V gene. This CDR3 has 14 residues. The CDR3 nucleotides are TGCGCCAGCAGCCTAAAAGTGGCATACTACGAGCAGTACTTC. Protein: CASSLKVAYYEQYF.

The chain uses TRBV4-2 and TRBJ2-7; no clear D. Looked up from germline, CDR1 is LGHNA and CDR2 is YNFKEQ. The ends were cut back, 5 bases at V and 0 bases at J, with 5 bases in the middle. The CDR3 length is 12 residues. The CDR3 nucleotides read TGTGCCAGCAGCGAGAACTCCTACGAGCAGTACTTC. This gives the protein CASSENSYEQYF.

The chain recombines TRBV9 with TRBJ2-1; 10 bases are a match to TRBD1. Germline values: CDR1 SGDLS, CDR2 YYNGEE. The CDR3 has 15 amino acids. Trimming removed 4 bases from V and 7 bases from J; junction bases left unmatched: 8. CDR3 region: CASSSRTGQGNEQFF. The CDR3 bases are TGTGCCAGCAGCTCCCGAACGGGACAGGGGAATGAGCAGTTCTTC.

The rearrangement joins TRBV11-3 to TRBJ2-3; TRBD2 is a possible D gene (5 bases). Per the germline V gene, CDR1 is SGHNT and CDR2 is YENEEA. The CDR3 contains 15 residues. Deletions cut 3 bases from V and 0 bases from J, with 10 bases between. The CDR3 spells CASSLSGTSTDTQYF. In DNA form, the CDR3 reads TGTGCCAGCAGCTTGTCGGGAACTAGCACAGATACGCAGTATTTT.

The chain carries TRBV5-1 and TRBJ2-3, with TRBD2 identical over 8 bases. Germline V gene sequence: CDR1 SGHRS, CDR2 YFSETQ. Losses at the gene ends were 3 bases for V and 0 bases for J; bases not matched to a gene: 3. The CDR3 covers 15 residues. The CDR3 is CASSSLAGSTDTQYF. The CDR3 DNA follows: TGCGCCAGCAGCTCCCTAGCGGGTAGCACAGATACGCAGTATTTT.